This paragraph reports one T cell receptor beta chain. The antigen remains unidentified. The data are from a study of cytomegalovirus exposure and HLA in healthy donors. Primers included in the PCR were 60 Vbeta and 13 Jbeta primers. This table comes from immunoSEQ multiplex PCR, and its TCRdb copy is limited to in-frame clones, with some not included. The sample has 130,000 or so clones, roughly 9.6% seen once. The CDR3 consists of 15 residues. Germline assignment: CDR1 SGHVS and CDR2 FQNEAQ. Trimming stripped 4 bases from V and 1 base from J, with 13 bases between. Study outcomes and limitations: About 90% or about 30% of the time was how often most TCR beta V segments were productive, according to an earlier analysis.

The source of this sequence is a woman between 35 and 50 years old in good health and CMV-seropositive. The sequenced sample consisted of PBMCs. This chain connects TRBV7-8 to TRBJ1-1; a possible D gene is TRBD1 (6 bases). CDR3 loop: CASSSLRQANTEAFF. The CDR3 DNA reads TGTGCCAGCAGCTCCCTGAGACAGGCGAACACTGAAGCTTTCTTT.